A selection of T cell receptor beta chains follows, all from one sample in a study of cytomegalovirus exposure and HLA in healthy donors. Data came from immunoSEQ multiplex PCR; TCRdb stores just in-frame clones and leaves some out. The table for this sample gives under 200,000 clones. The sample consisted of PBMCs. The receptors stem from a man aged 30 to 45 in good health and CMV-seronegative. The CDR3 runs from the conserved cysteine through the conserved F or W. A D gene is named only where the DNA matches it firmly.

J gene	V gene	D gene	CDR3 protein	CDR3 DNA
TRBJ2-7	TRBV27	TRBD1	CASRRQGGPWEQYF	TGTGCCAGCAGGAGACAGGGGGGCCCTTGGGAGCAGTACTTC
TRBJ1-2	TRBV7-3	NA	CASSFLDSQYGYTF	TGTGCCAGCAGCTTCCTTGACAGCCAATATGGCTACACCTTC
TRBJ1-2	TRBV19	NA	CASRSFYYGYTF	TGTGCCAGTAGGTCGTTCTATTATGGCTACACCTTC
TRBJ2-1	TRBV7-8	TRBD1	CASSHYRMQGAREQFF	TGTGCCAGCAGCCATTACAGGATGCAGGGGGCGCGGGAGCAGTTCTTC
TRBJ2-1	TRBV28	TRBD2	CASSPSGTSGRVDEQFF	TGTGCCAGCAGTCCCTCCGGGACTAGCGGGAGGGTCGATGAGCAGTTCTTC
TRBJ2-5	TRBV6-1	NA	CASSHTGAVQETQYF	TGTGCCAGCAGTCATACTGGGGCAGTCCAAGAGACCCAGTACTTC
TRBJ1-1	TRBV7-8	TRBD1	CASSLSTTGGITEAFF	TGTGCCAGCAGCTTATCCACAACAGGGGGCATTACTGAAGCTTTCTTT
TRBJ1-1	TRBV6-6	TRBD1	CASSFRGVDTEAFF	TGTGCCAGCAGTTTCAGGGGGGTAGACACTGAAGCTTTCTTT
TRBJ2-3	TRBV5-4	NA	CASSLESSDTQYF	TGTGCCAGCAGCTTGGAATCGTCAGATACGCAGTATTTT
TRBJ1-4	TRBV7-2	TRBD1	CASSLHRGPLEKLFF	TGTGCCAGCAGCTTACACAGGGGGCCGTTAGAAAAACTGTTTTTT
TRBJ1-3	TRBV6-1	TRBD1	CASSGGTDWPAIYF	TGTGCCAGCAGTGGGGGGACAGACTGGCCGGCCATATATTTT
TRBJ2-5	TRBV2	TRBD2	CASSEGLAGSGTQYF	TGTGCCAGCAGTGAGGGACTAGCGGGATCCGGGACCCAGTACTTC
TRBJ1-2	TRBV4-3	NA	CASSQDNNYGYTF	TGCGCCAGCAGCCAAGACAATAACTATGGCTACACCTTC
TRBJ1-1	TRBV14	NA	CASSLSGGTEAFF	TGTGCCAGCAGTCTCTCGGGGGGCACTGAAGCTTTCTTT
TRBJ1-6	TRBV14	NA	CASSHEHLYNSPLHF	TGTGCCAGCAGCCATGAACACCTCTATAATTCACCCCTCCACTTT
TRBJ2-7	TRBV6-1	NA	CASSEGHRVTPYEQYF	TGTGCCAGCAGTGAAGGTCACAGGGTTACCCCCTACGAGCAGTACTTC
TRBJ2-3	TRBV4-1	NA	CASSQGSGTGGTDTQYF	TGCGCCAGCAGCCAAGGGTCGGGGACTGGGGGCACAGATACGCAGTATTTT
TRBJ2-5	TRBV19	NA	CASSIKGQGGETQYF	TGTGCCAGTAGTATAAAGGGGCAGGGGGGAGAGACCCAGTACTTC
TRBJ1-6	TRBV6-6	NA	CASGSGGYNSPLHF	TGTGCCAGTGGAAGCGGGGGGTACAATTCACCCCTCCACTTT
TRBJ2-7	TRBV5-6	NA	CASSLDPGRTYEQYF	TGTGCCAGCAGCTTGGACCCAGGGCGGACCTACGAGCAGTACTTC
TRBJ1-2	TRBV11-3	TRBD1	CASSLDRWDRGEYGYTF	TGTGCCAGCAGCTTAGATCGTTGGGACAGGGGCGAATATGGCTACACCTTC
TRBJ2-5	TRBV14	NA	CASSQGLAVPETQYF	TGTGCCAGCAGCCAAGGGCTAGCTGTGCCCGAGACCCAGTACTTC
TRBJ2-7	TRBV5-6	NA	CASSPIRGGAPVNEQYF	TGTGCCAGCAGCCCCATTAGGGGGGGGGCCCCTGTGAACGAGCAGTACTTC
TRBJ2-3	TRBV7-2	TRBD1	CASSLVRGRSTDTQYF	TGTGCCAGCAGCTTAGTCAGGGGGCGCAGCACAGATACGCAGTATTTT
TRBJ1-1	TRBV30	TRBD1	CAWGQATTEAFF	TGTGCCTGGGGACAGGCGACGACTGAAGCTTTCTTT
TRBJ2-7	TRBV4-1	TRBD2	CASSQGSSGTYEQYF	TGCGCCAGCAGCCAAGGAAGTAGCGGGACTTACGAGCAGTACTTC
TRBJ2-7	TRBV7-9	NA	CASSAATGRLRNEQYF	TGTGCCAGCAGCGCGGCGACAGGGAGGTTAAGGAACGAGCAGTACTTC
TRBJ2-7	TRBV5-4	TRBD2	CASSEPSGTRPYEQYF	TGTGCCAGCAGCGAGCCTTCCGGGACTAGGCCCTACGAGCAGTACTTC
TRBJ2-3	TRBV9	NA	CASSVAPGLLGDTQYF	TGTGCCAGCAGCGTAGCCCCGGGACTGCTGGGAGATACGCAGTATTTT
TRBJ2-1	TRBV18	TRBD2	CASSPETSGYNEQFF	TGTGCCAGCTCACCAGAAACTAGCGGGTACAATGAGCAGTTCTTC
TRBJ1-5	TRBV5-7	NA	CASSFAGIPNQPQHF	TGTGCCAGCAGTTTCGCCGGGATACCAAATCAGCCCCAGCATTTT
TRBJ2-2	TRBV10-1	NA	CAIRGAGSGRRNTGELFF	TGCGCCATCCGGGGGGCAGGTAGCGGACGCCGTAACACCGGGGAGCTGTTTTTT
TRBJ1-1	TRBV29-1	TRBD1	CSVLRQGGYTEAFF	TGCAGCGTTCTCCGACAGGGAGGTTACACTGAAGCTTTCTTT
TRBJ1-5	TRBV28	TRBD1	CASSLSLGQDNQPQHF	TGTGCCAGCAGTTTATCGTTGGGACAGGACAATCAGCCCCAGCATTTT
TRBJ1-2	TRBV7-9	TRBD1	CASSFLGQDDYGYTF	TGTGCCAGCAGCTTTCTGGGACAGGATGACTATGGCTACACCTTC
TRBJ1-2	TRBV5-6	NA	CASSLRAREVYGYTF	TGTGCCAGCAGCTTGAGGGCCAGGGAGGTCTATGGCTACACCTTC
TRBJ2-3	TRBV4-1	TRBD2	CASSQPTSGRADTQYF	TGCGCCAGCAGCCAGCCGACTAGCGGGAGGGCAGATACGCAGTATTTT
TRBJ1-2	TRBV5-6	NA	CASSWGGGQEGYGYTF	TGTGCCAGCAGCTGGGGCGGAGGGCAGGAGGGCTATGGCTACACCTTC
TRBJ2-7	TRBV11-2	TRBD1	CASSVGQGSYEQYF	TGTGCCAGCAGCGTGGGACAGGGGTCCTACGAGCAGTACTTC
TRBJ1-1	TRBV19	NA	CASTRGAWTEAFF	TGTGCCAGTACCCGGGGGGCTTGGACTGAAGCTTTCTTT
TRBJ1-5	TRBV28	NA	CASGGGGADAQPQHF	TGTGCCAGCGGGGGGGGCGGGGCAGATGCTCAGCCCCAGCATTTT
TRBJ1-5	TRBV9	TRBD1	CASSAGQGIAQPQHF	TGTGCCAGCAGCGCCGGACAGGGAATAGCTCAGCCCCAGCATTTT
TRBJ1-4	TRBV2	NA	CASDKSVSRNEKLFF	TGTGCCAGCGATAAATCCGTTAGCCGGAATGAAAAACTGTTTTTT
TRBJ2-3	TRBV30	NA	CAWSTGGDTQYF	TGTGCCTGGAGTACGGGTGGAGATACGCAGTATTTT
TRBJ2-1	TRBV19	TRBD2	CASSIGGGLAAPGNEQFF	TGTGCCAGTAGTATAGGCGGGGGACTAGCGGCTCCTGGGAATGAGCAGTTCTTC
TRBJ2-7	TRBV9	TRBD1	CASSVEGQGFGEQYF	TGTGCCAGCAGCGTAGAGGGACAGGGCTTTGGCGAGCAGTACTTC
TRBJ2-5	TRBV4-1	TRBD2	CASSQLGLAGIQETQYF	TGCGCCAGCAGCCAACTGGGACTAGCGGGGATACAAGAGACCCAGTACTTC
TRBJ2-2	TRBV2	TRBD2	CASSDGAGANTGELFF	TGTGCCAGCAGTGATGGAGCGGGGGCCAACACCGGGGAGCTGTTTTTT
TRBJ2-1	TRBV10-3	TRBD2	CAISGPQTSGVGNEQFF	TGTGCCATCAGTGGACCCCAGACTAGCGGGGTAGGCAATGAGCAGTTCTTC
TRBJ1-1	TRBV27	NA	CASSLHTNRRRAEAFF	TGTGCCAGCAGTCTCCACACCAACAGGCGAAGGGCTGAAGCTTTCTTT
TRBJ2-7	TRBV27	NA	CASIASPGMSYEQYF	TGTGCCAGCATTGCCTCCCCGGGAATGTCCTACGAGCAGTACTTC
TRBJ1-2	TRBV7-2	NA	CASSLVSASSFYGYTF	TGTGCCAGCAGCTTAGTTTCGGCGTCTAGCTTCTATGGCTACACCTTC
TRBJ1-3	TRBV13	NA	CASSLGNPALGLSDTIYF	TGTGCCAGCAGCTTAGGAAATCCTGCCCTGGGACTCTCAGACACCATATATTTT